Sequencing of this T cell receptor beta chain was carried out in a study of response to subunit inactivated influenza vaccine. One entry per CDR3 protein results from TCRdb running MiXCR on the RT-PCR reads. The sample consists of under 200,000 distinct CDR3 sequences, less than 15% of them appearing once. This clonotype was seen just once. CDR3 length equals 16 residues. The germline V gene encodes CDR1 SGHRS and CDR2 YFSETQ. J lost 1 base, V lost 0 bases, and 3 bases had no gene match. These data are also associated with another study on T cells expressing NK-cell markers. This second study says: Template switching by 5'RACE with UMIs generated the TCR beta cDNA.

The specimen was CD8+ T cells sorted from PBMCs, collected approximately 13 days after vaccination. This TCR came from a man in his fifties who received an inactivated influenza vaccine. The genes are TRBV5-1 and TRBJ2-3, with 9 bases fitting TRBD2. DNA for the CDR3: TGCGCCAGCAGCTTGGGGCGGGGGGGCCGCACAGATACGCAGTATTTT. It codes for CASSLGRGGRTDTQYF. Full variable domain (rest looked up from reference TRBV5-1 and TRBJ2-3): KAGVTQTPRYLIKTRGQQVTLSCSPISGHRSVSWYQQTPGQGLQFLFEYFSETQRNKGNFPGRFSGRQFSNSRSEMNVSTLELGDSALYLCASSLGRGGRTDTQYFGPGTRLTVL.